The sequence of this T cell receptor (beta chain) was determined in a study of vaccination effects on CD4 cells after COVID-19. Within the ViraFEST assay, antigen-specific CD4+ T cells underwent expansion with viral peptide pools prior to sequencing. Following a roughly 10-day culture, CD4+ T cells were purified. It was between March and December 2020 that the person had a SARS-CoV-2 infection confirmed by PCR. PBMC were cultured at around 2 million per well with 9.5 to 10 IU/ml IL-2 and approximately 10 ug/ml peptides. Use of an HIV-1 Nef peptide pool defined the negative control culture. In regard to this clone: Its cognate antigen is unknown.

The method was immunoSEQ multiplex PCR; TCRdb's version includes in-frame clones alone and lacks a portion of them. The sample holds some 56,000 clones, about 77% seen once. Study observations and caveats: Clones arising from infection and from vaccination showed marked clonal contraction late after vaccination. The post-vaccine spike-reactive clones of convalescents showed a predominance of new vaccine-induced clones.

CDR1 and CDR2 (germline): ENHRY, SYGVKD. The CDR3 loop spans 15 amino acids. Unmatched junction bases numbered 7, after V lost 5 bases and J lost 2 bases. The source is a human donor who had a prior SARS-CoV-2 infection. The J gene is TRBJ2-3, the V gene TRBV10-3; 7 bases are shared with TRBD1. The starting material was CD4+ T cells from PBMCs cultured with HIV peptides, obtained before COVID-19 vaccination. Subset here: HIV-1 Nef peptide pool negative control/reference culture. CDR3 in amino acids: CAISTTGQFTDTQYF. The CDR3 region has the DNA TGTGCCATCAGTACCACGGGACAGTTCACAGATACGCAGTATTTT.